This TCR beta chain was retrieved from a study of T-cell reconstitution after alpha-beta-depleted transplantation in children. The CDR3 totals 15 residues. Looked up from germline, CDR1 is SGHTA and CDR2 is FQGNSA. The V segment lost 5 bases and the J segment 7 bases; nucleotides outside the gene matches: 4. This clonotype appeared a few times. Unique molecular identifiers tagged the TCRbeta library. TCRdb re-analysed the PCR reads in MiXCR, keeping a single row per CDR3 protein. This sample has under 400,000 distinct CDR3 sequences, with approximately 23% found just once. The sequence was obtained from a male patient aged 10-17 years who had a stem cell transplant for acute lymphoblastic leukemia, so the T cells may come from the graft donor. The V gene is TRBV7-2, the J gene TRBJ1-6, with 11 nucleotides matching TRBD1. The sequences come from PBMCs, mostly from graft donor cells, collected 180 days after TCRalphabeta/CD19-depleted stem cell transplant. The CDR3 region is CASSRRTGGNSPLHF. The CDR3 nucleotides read TGTGCCAGCAGCCGACGGACAGGGGGCAATTCACCCCTCCACTTT.